The 27 T cell receptor beta chains in this list originate from one sample, sequenced in a study of technical replicates of blood from a few donors. This table comes from immunoSEQ multiplex PCR, and its TCRdb copy is limited to in-frame clones, with some not included. Here the sample spans over 85,000 clones, roughly 93% being singletons. The specimen sequenced was T cells isolated from PBMCs. The origin of the receptors is a human donor in good health.

J is TRBJ1-3 and V is TRBV28; maybe TRBD1 (5 bases). Trimming pared 2 bases from V and 0 bases from J, leaving 14 bases between. Germline CDR1 MDHEN, CDR2 SYDVKM. There are 17 residues in the CDR3. In nucleotides, the CDR3 is TGTGCCAGCAGTTTACTATGGACACAAAACTCTGGAAACACCATATATTTT. Translation: CASSLLWTQNSGNTIYF.

The rearrangement links TRBV12-5 to TRBJ2-7, with 8 bases lining up with TRBD1. There are 18 residues in the CDR3. V lost 2 bases and J lost 1; bases outside the gene matches: 13. Germline V gene lookup returns CDR1 LGHNT and CDR2 FRNRAP. The CDR3 nucleotides are TGTGCTAGTGGTTTGCGCGGACAGGGACTTTCGCCATCCTACGAGCAGTACTTC. Amino acids: CASGLRGQGLSPSYEQYF. Complete variable domain (other parts from reference TRBV12-5 and TRBJ2-7): DARVTQTPRHKVTEMGQEVTMRCQPILGHNTVFWYRQTMMQGLELLAYFRNRAPLDDSGMPKDRFSAEMPDATLATLKIQPSEPRDSAVYFCASGLRGQGLSPSYEQYFGPGTRLTVT.

V gene TRBV11-3 combines with J gene TRBJ2-5, with D unclear. Germline V gives CDR1 SGHNT, CDR2 YENEEA. Trimming stripped 2 bases from V and 2 bases from J, with 21 bases between. There are 18 residues in the CDR3. CDR3 DNA sequence: TGTGCCAGCAGCTTATTTCCTCGTTCACTAACAAATCAAGAGACCCAGTACTTC. Protein: CASSLFPRSLTNQETQYF.

This clone has a single count. The V gene is TRBV7-2, the J gene TRBJ2-5; perhaps TRBD2 as D (6 bases). The CDR3 covers 14 residues. Trimming took 5 bases from V and 7 from J, leaving 17 bases between them. Germline CDR1 is SGHTA and CDR2 is FQGNSA. This chain's CDR3 is CASSPGTYRGTQYF. For the CDR3, the DNA is TGTGCCAGCAGCCCCGGGACTTATAGGGGGACCCAGTACTTC. Based on the CDR3 plus reference TRBV7-2 and TRBJ2-5, the full variable domain is GAGVSQSPSNKVTEKGKDVELRCDPISGHTALYWYRQSLGQGLEFLIYFQGNSAPDKSGLPSDRFSAERTGGSVSTLTIQRTQQEDSAVYLCASSPGTYRGTQYFGPGTRLLVL.

The chain has TRBV10-3 and TRBJ2-7; TRBD1 might be the D (6 bases). The CDR3 totals 12 residues. Germline V gives CDR1 ENHRY, CDR2 SYGVKD. The ends were cut back, 5 bases at V and 6 bases at J, with 11 bases in the middle. The CDR3 sequence: CAISPGVGEQYF. The CDR3 DNA reads as TGTGCCATCAGTCCAGGGGTCGGCGAGCAGTACTTC.

V usage is TRBV4-1 and J usage is TRBJ2-1; D might be TRBD2 (5 bases). The CDR3 loop spans 13 amino acids. Between the trimmed V and J ends, which lost 0 bases and 6 bases, there was a span of 6 bases. Per germline, CDR1 MGHRA and CDR2 YSYEKL. The CDR3 bases are TGCGCCAGCAGCCAAGAGGGGAGCAATGAGCAGTTCTTC. Protein product: CASSQEGSNEQFF.

The chain links TRBV27 to TRBJ2-1, with D perhaps TRBD2 (5 bases). CDR1 and CDR2 (germline): MNHEY, SMNVEV (reference sequence). V dropped 2 bases and J dropped 2 bases, with 7 bases sitting between them. This CDR3 is built from 14 residues. This CDR3 is CASSLLGTYNEQFF. The DNA for the CDR3 is TGTGCCAGCAGTTTACTCGGGACCTACAATGAGCAGTTCTTC.

V is TRBV15 and J is TRBJ2-1; 9 bases align to TRBD2. V gave up 3 bases and J gave up 0 bases; unmatched junction bases: 6. The CDR3 has 17 residues. Germline assignment: CDR1 LNHNV and CDR2 YYDKDF (reference sequence). The CDR3 DNA reads as TGTGCCACCAGCAGGGGGCTAGCGGGGACCTCCTACAATGAGCAGTTCTTC. It codes for CATSRGLAGTSYNEQFF.

The chain employs TRBV9 and TRBJ1-1; D uncertain. From germline, CDR1 is SGDLS and CDR2 YYNGEE. CDR3 length: 14 amino acids. Trimming removed 2 bases at V and 0 bases at J, with 8 bases between. In DNA, the CDR3 is TGTGCCAGCAGCGTCGGGGATTTGAACACTGAAGCTTTCTTT. Translated: CASSVGDLNTEAFF.

The chain carries TRBV9 and TRBJ2-1; a possible D gene is TRBD2 (6 bases). Germline-derived CDR1 and CDR2 are SGDLS and YYNGEE. The CDR3 runs to 13 residues. V was cut by 2 bases and J by 6 bases, with 9 bases left in between. This CDR3 reads CASSVTGGNEQFF. The CDR3 region has the DNA TGTGCCAGCAGCGTGACCGGGGGCAATGAGCAGTTCTTC.

The V and J genes are TRBV5-1 and TRBJ2-5, with 11 nucleotides matching TRBD2. In germline, CDR1 is SGHRS, CDR2 YFSETQ. V shed 4 bases and J 5 bases; nucleotides not matched to a gene: 7. The CDR3 runs 15 residues. CDR3 in DNA: TGCGCCAGCAGCCCGCAGGGACTAGCGGAGGAGACCCAGTACTTC. Its translation: CASSPQGLAEETQYF.

This sequence joins TRBV9 and TRBJ1-5; maybe TRBD1 (5 bases). The germline V gene has CDR1 SGDLS and CDR2 YYNGEE. CDR3 size: 15 residues. Trimming took off 2 bases at V and 3 bases at J, with 12 bases between the two ends. The DNA of the CDR3 is TGTGCCAGCAGCGTGGAGGGGCTGGTCAATCAGCCCCAGCATTTT. Residues: CASSVEGLVNQPQHF.

V usage is TRBV6-5 and J usage is TRBJ1-2; D is possibly TRBD1 (5 bases). With 2 bases removed from V and 4 bases from J, the gap between germline ends came to 11 bases. The CDR3 consists of 14 residues. The germline V gene encodes CDR1 MNHEY and CDR2 SVGAGI. CDR3 coding DNA: TGTGCCAGCAGTTACGAAGGGGTGGGCTATGGCTACACCTTC. Translated, it gives CASSYEGVGYGYTF.

This clone was detected only a few times. This chain joins TRBV11-1 and TRBJ1-1, with 7 bases that match TRBD1. The ends lost 5 bases at V and 4 bases at J; junction bases unmatched: 4. The CDR3 loop spans 13 amino acids. Germline V gene sequence: CDR1 SGHAT, CDR2 FQDESV (reference sequence). The CDR3: CASSLTGVTEAFF. The CDR3, as DNA: TGTGCCAGCAGCCTTACAGGGGTCACTGAAGCTTTCTTT.

The chain is built from TRBV7-8 and TRBJ1-4; tentatively, D is TRBD1 (5 bases). Germline V gene data show CDR1 as SGHVS and CDR2 as FQNEAQ. The CDR3 is 15 amino acids. The germline V and J ends were trimmed by 5 bases and 4 bases, with 14 bases remaining between them. Written as DNA, the CDR3 is TGTGCCAGCAGCACCCTGGGGGGGATTAATGAAAAACTGTTTTTT. It specifies CASSTLGGINEKLFF.

This chain connects TRBV7-9 to TRBJ2-1; TRBD1 might be the D (6 bases). V was cut by 5 bases and J by 9 bases, with 11 bases left in between. Germline CDR1 SEHNR, CDR2 FQNEAQ (reference sequence). The CDR3 sequence is 12 residues long. As DNA, the CDR3 is TGTGCCAGCAGCCTTGTCAGGGGTGAGCAGTTCTTC. Protein: CASSLVRGEQFF.

The CDR3 DNA reads as TGTGCCAGCAGTTTATTCAACCTAGCGGGACCGAACACCGGGGAGCTGTTTTTT. It codes for CASSLFNLAGPNTGELFF. The chain carries TRBV28 and TRBJ2-2; 9 bases agree with TRBD2. Germline loops: CDR1 MDHEN, CDR2 SYDVKM. The length of the CDR3 is 18 residues. With 1 base clipped from V and 0 bases from J, the junction kept 6 bases outside the gene matches.

The rearrangement links TRBV28 to TRBJ2-7, with D tentatively TRBD1 (6 bases). Per germline, CDR1 MDHEN and CDR2 SYDVKM. The CDR3 covers 12 residues. V was cut by 10 bases and J by 3 bases, with 13 bases left in between. The chain's CDR3 is CATTRGNYEQYF. CDR3 DNA sequence: TGTGCCACCACAAGGGGGAACTACGAGCAGTACTTC. The full variable domain, in which reference TRBV28 and TRBJ2-7 provide the parts outside the CDR3, is DVKVTQSSRYLVKRTGEKVFLECVQDMDHENMFWYRQDPGLGLRLIYFSYDVKMKEKGDIPEGYSVSREKKERFSLILESASTNQTSMYLCATTRGNYEQYFGPGTRLTVT.

The rearrangement links TRBV4-2 to TRBJ2-7, with 8 bases matching TRBD2. Germline CDR1 is LGHNA and CDR2 is YNFKEQ. The V segment lost 1 base and the J segment 4 bases; nucleotides outside the gene matches: 6. The CDR3 totals 15 residues. CDR3 DNA sequence: TGTGCCAGCAGCCAAGGGACTAGCTCCCAGTACGAGCAGTACTTC. Its translation is CASSQGTSSQYEQYF.

The genes are TRBV15 and TRBJ1-3, with D maybe TRBD1 (6 bases). This CDR3 is 19 amino acids long. V was pared by 2 bases and J by 0 bases, with 20 bases between. CDR1 and CDR2 from the germline V gene are LNHNV and YYDKDF (reference sequence). CDR3 sequence reads: CATSRKDSFFLSSGNTIYF. CDR3 coding DNA: TGTGCCACCAGCAGAAAGGACAGTTTCTTCTTGAGCTCTGGAAACACCATATATTTT.

The chain is built from TRBV28 and TRBJ2-7; TRBD1 is a possible D gene (5 bases). CDR1 and CDR2 (germline): MDHEN, SYDVKM. The CDR3 loop spans 15 amino acids. The V end was cut by 2 bases, the J end by 5 bases, with 16 bases between. CDR3 sequence: CASSLVGILGDEQYF. The DNA of the CDR3 is TGTGCCAGCAGTTTAGTGGGGATTCTAGGGGACGAGCAGTACTTC.

V gene TRBV28 combines with J gene TRBJ2-3, with D tentatively TRBD1 (5 bases). CDR1 is MDHEN, CDR2 SYDVKM, per germline. The length of the CDR3 is 15 residues. Trimming removed 5 bases at V and 1 base at J, with 13 bases between. CDR3 residues: CASSPGHSRTDTQYF. CDR3 DNA: TGTGCCAGCAGTCCCGGACACTCGCGCACAGATACGCAGTATTTT.

The rearrangement links TRBV5-1 to TRBJ1-2, with D uncertain. This CDR3 has 16 residues. Germline CDR1 SGHRS, CDR2 YFSETQ. V gave up 0 bases and J gave up 5 bases, with 17 bases separating them. The CDR3 DNA is TGCGCCAGCAGCTTGGTTGGTGAGGGCTGGGGTTATGGCTACACCTTC. Its protein is CASSLVGEGWGYGYTF.

In DNA form, the CDR3 reads TGTGCCAGCAGTTCGAGGGACATCTTGTATAATGAGCAGTTCTTC. Translated, it gives CASSSRDILYNEQFF. The rearrangement uses TRBV6-6 and TRBJ2-1; a weak D match, TRBD1 (6 bases). V was trimmed by 4 bases and J by 7 bases, leaving 17 bases between them. CDR1 and CDR2 from the germline V gene are MNHNY and SVGAGI (reference sequence). The CDR3 covers 15 residues.

V usage is TRBV5-1 and J usage is TRBJ1-4; 7 bases fit TRBD1. The V segment lost 5 bases and the J segment 7 bases; nucleotides outside the gene matches: 8. This CDR3 contains 14 residues. Germline CDR1 reads SGHRS; CDR2 reads YFSETQ. CDR3 protein: CASRPGTASEKLFF. CDR3 nucleotide sequence: TGCGCCAGCAGGCCCGGGACAGCGAGTGAAAAACTGTTTTTT.

This clone is a singleton in its sample. The chain carries TRBV6-5 and TRBJ2-1, with TRBD1 identical over 7 bases. V was pared by 2 bases and J by 7 bases, with 5 bases of the junction left unmatched. CDR1 is MNHEY, CDR2 SVGAGI, per germline. This CDR3 contains 14 residues. CDR3 sequence reads: CASSYRGLSNEQFF. DNA of the CDR3: TGTGCCAGCAGTTACAGGGGGCTGAGTAATGAGCAGTTCTTC.

The chain links TRBV6-6 to TRBJ2-7; TRBD1 matches at 9 bases. Germline V gene lookup returns CDR1 MNHNY and CDR2 SVGAGI (reference sequence). This CDR3 has 13 amino acids. Trimming removed 6 bases from V and 5 bases from J; junction bases left unmatched: 5. The CDR3 sequence: CASRDRGGNEQYF. The CDR3, as DNA: TGTGCCAGCAGGGACAGGGGTGGAAACGAGCAGTACTTC.